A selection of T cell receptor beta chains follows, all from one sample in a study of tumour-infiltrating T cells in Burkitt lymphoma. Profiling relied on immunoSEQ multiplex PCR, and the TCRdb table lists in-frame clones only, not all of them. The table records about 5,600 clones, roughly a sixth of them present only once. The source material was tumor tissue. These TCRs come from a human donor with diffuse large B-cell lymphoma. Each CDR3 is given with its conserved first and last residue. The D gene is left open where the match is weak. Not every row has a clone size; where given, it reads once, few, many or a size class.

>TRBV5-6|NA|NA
CASSLLQSASSTGYTF
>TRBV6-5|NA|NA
CASGYNEQFF
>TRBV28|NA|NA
CASSVPGHQTGELFF
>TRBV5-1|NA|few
CASSSGTATYEQYF
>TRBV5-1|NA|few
CASSFGQGGSEQYF
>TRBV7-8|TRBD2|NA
CASSLKGAGGANEQFF
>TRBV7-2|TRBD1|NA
CASSSRGQTSYEQYF
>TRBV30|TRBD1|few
CAWSVLTGTGGYNEQFF
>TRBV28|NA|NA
CASRTRGQNTEAFF
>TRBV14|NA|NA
CASSQEGRIYEQYF
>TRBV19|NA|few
CASSKGPSYEQYF
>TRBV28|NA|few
CASSSTGDEAFF
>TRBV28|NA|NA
CASSWDTRLNTEAFF
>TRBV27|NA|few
CASSRGLPNWSYNEQFF
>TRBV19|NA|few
CASTQIRGAEAFF
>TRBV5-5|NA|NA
CASSATWEQYF
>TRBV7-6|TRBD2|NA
CASSPVGSGRTSTDTQYF
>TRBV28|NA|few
CAVGSWDYGYTF
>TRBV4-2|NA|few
CASSQENDRTTDTQYF
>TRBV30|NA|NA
CAWSGEGETQYF
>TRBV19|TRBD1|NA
CASGQGHEQYF
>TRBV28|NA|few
CASSLGRHYGYTF
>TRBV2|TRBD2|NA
CASTAGGITGELFF
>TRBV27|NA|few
CASSPGTLMYEQYF
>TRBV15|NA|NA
CATSVGSGSTDTQYF
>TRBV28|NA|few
CASSVTGYSNQPQHF
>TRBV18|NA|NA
CASSPFPTDTQYF
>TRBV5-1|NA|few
CASSSSGVEEETQYF
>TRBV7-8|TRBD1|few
CASSSLDRGRTDTQYF
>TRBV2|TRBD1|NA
CASSLDRGVEQFF
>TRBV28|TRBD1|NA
CASSPLQGGSEKLFF
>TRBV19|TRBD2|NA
CASSIRPAGGPNEQFF
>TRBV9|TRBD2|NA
CASSARLAGEREVQFF
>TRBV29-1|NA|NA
CSVADRYRSSYNEQFF
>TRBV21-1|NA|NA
CASSKGRVHFYEQYF
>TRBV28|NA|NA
CACTGLSSYEQYF
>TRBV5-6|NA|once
CASSLYPQAPNSPLHF
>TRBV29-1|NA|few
CSVEFGYEQYF
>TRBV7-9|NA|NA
CASSSIAVGYTQYF
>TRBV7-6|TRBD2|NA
CASSPGLAGNTGELFF
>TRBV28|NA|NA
CATQNTGELFF
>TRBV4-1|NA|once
CASSHVSGELFF
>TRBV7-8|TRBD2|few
CASRRRLAGGADTGELFF
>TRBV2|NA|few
CASGGTSYEQYF
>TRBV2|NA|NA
CASIKTRSSRVTDTQYF
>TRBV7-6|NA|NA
CASSLPGSGRETQYF
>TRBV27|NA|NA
CASSRSAWNTQYF
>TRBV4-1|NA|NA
CASSQVKGRDSPLHF
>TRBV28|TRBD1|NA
CATRTGYYGYTF
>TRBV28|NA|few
CASSFDTGAREQYF
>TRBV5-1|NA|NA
CASSLAHRTYEQYF
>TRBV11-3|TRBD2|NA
CALNPLAGGLSYNEQFF